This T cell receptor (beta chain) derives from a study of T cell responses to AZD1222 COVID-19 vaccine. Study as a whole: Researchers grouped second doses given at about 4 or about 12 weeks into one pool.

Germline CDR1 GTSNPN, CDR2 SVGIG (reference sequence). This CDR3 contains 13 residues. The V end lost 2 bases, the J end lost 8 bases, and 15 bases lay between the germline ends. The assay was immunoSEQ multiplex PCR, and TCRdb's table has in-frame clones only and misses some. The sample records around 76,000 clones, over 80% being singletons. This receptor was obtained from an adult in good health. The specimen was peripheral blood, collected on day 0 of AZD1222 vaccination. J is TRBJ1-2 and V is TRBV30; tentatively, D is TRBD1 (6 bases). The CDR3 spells CAWSILGAGGYTF. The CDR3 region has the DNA TGTGCCTGGAGTATCCTGGGGGCGGGGGGCTACACCTTC. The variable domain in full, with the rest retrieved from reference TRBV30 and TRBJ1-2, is SQTIHQWPATLVQPVGSPLSLECTVEGTSNPNLYWYRQAAGRGLQLLFYSVGIGQISSEVPQNLSASRPQDRQFILSSKKLLLSDSGFYLCAWSILGAGGYTFGSGTRLTVV.